These 12 T cell receptor beta chains came from one sample sequenced in a study of cytomegalovirus exposure and HLA in healthy donors. Measured with immunoSEQ multiplex PCR; TCRdb has only the in-frame clones, and not every one. This sample has 200,000 to 250,000 clones, with over 80% found just once. The sample taken for sequencing was PBMCs. These receptors were collected from a woman under 40 in good health and CMV-seropositive.

This chain links TRBV5-1 with TRBJ2-2; D possibly corresponds to TRBD2 (5 bases). This CDR3 has 15 residues. Germline V gene lookup returns CDR1 SGHRS and CDR2 YFSETQ. V shed 4 bases and J shed 7 bases, with 17 bases lying between them. The CDR3: CASSGTGVRNGELFF. The CDR3 coding sequence is TGCGCCAGCAGCGGCACCGGGGTTCGGAACGGGGAGCTGTTTTTT.

This clone was counted between two and nine times. This sequence joins TRBV9 and TRBJ1-2; D gene ambiguous. Germline loops: CDR1 SGDLS, CDR2 YYNGEE. CDR3 length: 15 amino acids. V lost 3 bases, J lost 8 bases, and 20 bases lay in between. The CDR3 DNA follows: TGTGCCAGCAGCGCTCAACCGGGGAGTTTTGGAGGCTACACCTTC. Its protein is CASSAQPGSFGGYTF.

The chain recombines TRBV9 with TRBJ2-2, with TRBD1 matching 9 bases. The ends lost 4 bases at V and 4 bases at J; junction bases unmatched: 2. This CDR3 spans 14 amino acids. Germline V gene data show CDR1 as SGDLS and CDR2 as YYNGEE. The CDR3 DNA is TGTGCCAGCAGCCGGGACAGGGTCACCGGGGAGCTGTTTTTT. Encoded protein: CASSRDRVTGELFF.

This chain uses TRBV7-9 with TRBJ2-7, with TRBD2 matching 9 bases. CDR1 and CDR2 (germline): SEHNR, FQNEAQ (reference sequence). Trimming removed 3 bases from V and 7 bases from J; junction bases left unmatched: 4. The CDR3 consists of 13 residues. The CDR3 DNA reads as TGTGCCAGCAGCTTCCTAGCGGGGAGGGAGCAGTACTTC. Its protein is CASSFLAGREQYF. Using reference TRBV7-9 and TRBJ2-7 for the parts outside the CDR3, the full variable domain is DTGVSQNPRHKITKRGQNVTFRCDPISEHNRLYWYRQTLGQGPEFLTYFQNEAQLEKSRLLSDRFSAERPKGSFSTLEIQRTEQGDSAMYLCASSFLAGREQYFGPGTRLTVT.

The chain uses TRBV7-8 and TRBJ1-2; a weak D match, TRBD1 (5 bases). Trimming took off 1 base at V and 2 bases at J, with 8 bases between the two ends. From germline, CDR1 is SGHVS and CDR2 FQNEAQ. This CDR3 is built from 14 residues. The CDR3 reads CASSLDAGNYGYTF. CDR3 sequence (DNA): TGTGCCAGCAGCTTAGATGCAGGGAACTATGGCTACACCTTC.

The rearrangement joins TRBV30 to TRBJ2-1, with 7 bases that match TRBD2. The CDR3 loop spans 16 amino acids. Germline CDR1 is GTSNPN and CDR2 is SVGIG (reference sequence). V shed 0 bases, J shed 7 bases, and the junction held 12 bases outside the gene matches. CDR3 sequence reads: CAWSVRLAVRGNEQFF. CDR3 nucleotides: TGTGCCTGGAGTGTACGGCTAGCGGTGCGGGGAAATGAGCAGTTCTTC.

This chain joins TRBV27 and TRBJ1-1; D gene unclear. Germline V gene lookup returns CDR1 MNHEY and CDR2 SMNVEV (reference sequence). Between the trimmed V and J ends, which lost 2 bases and 4 bases, there was a span of 11 bases. This CDR3 has 14 residues. As DNA, the CDR3 is TGTGCCAGCAGTTTAGCGGCGGTCTCCACTGAAGCTTTCTTT. This gives the protein CASSLAAVSTEAFF.

This clone showed up just once. The chain couples TRBV2 to TRBJ2-5; no clear D gene. The CDR3 is 12 residues long. Germline V CDR1 and CDR2: SNHLY, FYNNEI. V lost 5 bases and J lost 5, with 9 bases in between. The CDR3 here is CASSRMGETQYF. Here the CDR3 DNA reads TGTGCCAGCAGTCGGATGGGGGAGACCCAGTACTTC.

The CDR3 reads CASSPRTSGSGILNEQFF. The CDR3 nucleotides are TGTGCCAGCAGCCCCAGGACTAGCGGGAGTGGGATATTAAATGAGCAGTTCTTC. The gene calls are TRBV7-6 and TRBJ2-1, with TRBD2 matching 13 bases. The ends lost 5 bases at V and 7 bases at J; junction bases unmatched: 14. Germline assignment: CDR1 SGHVS and CDR2 FNYEAQ. This CDR3 has 18 amino acids.

This clone showed up just once. This sequence joins TRBV9 and TRBJ1-1; D unclear. Between the trimmed V and J ends, which lost 4 bases and 0 bases, there was a span of 13 bases. Looked up from germline, CDR1 is SGDLS and CDR2 is YYNGEE. The CDR3 extends over 15 amino acids. CDR3 loop: CASSPAVGLNTEAFF. In nucleotides, the CDR3 is TGTGCCAGCAGCCCCGCGGTTGGTCTGAACACTGAAGCTTTCTTT. Full variable domain (missing parts from reference TRBV9 and TRBJ1-1): DSGVTQTPKHLITATGQRVTLRCSPRSGDLSVYWYQQSLDQGLQFLIQYYNGEERAKGNILERFSAQQFPDLHSELNLSSLELGDSALYFCASSPAVGLNTEAFFGQGTRLTVV.

The chain couples TRBV9 to TRBJ2-1; D might be TRBD2 (6 bases). The V end was cut by 2 bases, the J end by 4 bases, with 16 bases between. Germline V lookup: CDR1 SGDLS, CDR2 YYNGEE. CDR3 length equals 16 residues. The CDR3 reads CASSVSGESGYNEQFF. CDR3 bases: TGTGCCAGCAGCGTTAGCGGAGAGAGCGGGTACAATGAGCAGTTCTTC.

The chain combines TRBV29-1 with TRBJ2-7; D assignment may be TRBD1 or TRBD2 (5 bases each). The CDR3 is 13 residues long. V was cut by 4 bases and J by 6 bases, with 16 bases left in between. Germline V gives CDR1 SQVTM, CDR2 ANQGSEA. As DNA, the CDR3 is TGCAGCGTTGGGGGAACACTAGACAGCGAGCAGTACTTC. This translates into CSVGGTLDSEQYF.